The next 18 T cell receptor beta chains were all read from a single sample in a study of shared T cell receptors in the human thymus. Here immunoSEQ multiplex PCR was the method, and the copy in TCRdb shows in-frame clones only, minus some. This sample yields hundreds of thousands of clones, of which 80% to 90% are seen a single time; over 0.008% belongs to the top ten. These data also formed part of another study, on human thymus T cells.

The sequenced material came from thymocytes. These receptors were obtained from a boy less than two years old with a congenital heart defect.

The CDR3 sequence is CASSFRDRGDEKLFF. For the CDR3, the DNA is TGTGCCAGCAGCTTCAGGGACAGGGGGGACGAAAAACTGTTTTTT. The rearrangement joins TRBV13 to TRBJ1-4, with 11 bases identical to TRBD1. The germline V gene has CDR1 PRHDT and CDR2 FYEKMQ (reference sequence). The CDR3 has 15 residues. After removal of 3 bases from V and 8 bases from J, the junction contained 5 bases not matched to a gene.

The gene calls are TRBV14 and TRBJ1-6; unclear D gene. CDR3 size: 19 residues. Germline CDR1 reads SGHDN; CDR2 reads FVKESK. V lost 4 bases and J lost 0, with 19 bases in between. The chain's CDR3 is CASSPLWEGRSSYNSPLHF. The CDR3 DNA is TGTGCCAGCAGCCCCCTCTGGGAAGGGAGGAGCTCCTATAATTCACCCCTCCACTTT.

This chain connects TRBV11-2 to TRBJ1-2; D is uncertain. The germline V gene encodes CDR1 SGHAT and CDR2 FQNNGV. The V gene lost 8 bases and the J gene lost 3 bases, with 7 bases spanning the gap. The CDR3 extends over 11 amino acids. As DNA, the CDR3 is TGTGCCAGCTGGGGAGACTATGGCTACACCTTC. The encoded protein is CASWGDYGYTF.

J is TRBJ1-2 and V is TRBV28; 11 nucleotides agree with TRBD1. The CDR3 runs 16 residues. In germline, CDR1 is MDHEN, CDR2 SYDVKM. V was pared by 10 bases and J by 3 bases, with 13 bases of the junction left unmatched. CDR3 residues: CATRTGTGGPHYGYTF. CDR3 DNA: TGTGCCACCCGAACCGGGACAGGGGGACCGCACTATGGCTACACCTTC.

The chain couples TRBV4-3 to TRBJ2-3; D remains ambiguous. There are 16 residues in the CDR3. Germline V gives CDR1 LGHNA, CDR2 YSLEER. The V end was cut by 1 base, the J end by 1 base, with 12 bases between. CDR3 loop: CASSQGSVIRTDTQYF. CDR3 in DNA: TGCGCCAGCAGCCAAGGTTCTGTAATTCGCACAGATACGCAGTATTTT.

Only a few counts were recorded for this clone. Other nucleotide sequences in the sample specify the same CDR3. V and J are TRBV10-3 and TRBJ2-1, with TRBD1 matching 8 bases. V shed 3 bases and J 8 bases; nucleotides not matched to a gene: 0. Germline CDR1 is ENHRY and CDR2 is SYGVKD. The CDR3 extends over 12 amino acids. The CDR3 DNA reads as TGTGCCATCAGTGACAGGGGGCATGAGCAGTTCTTC. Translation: CAISDRGHEQFF.

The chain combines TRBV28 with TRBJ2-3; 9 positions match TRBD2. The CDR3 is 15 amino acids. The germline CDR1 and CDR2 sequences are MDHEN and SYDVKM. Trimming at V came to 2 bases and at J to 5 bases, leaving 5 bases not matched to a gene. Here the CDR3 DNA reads TGTGCCAGCAGTTTAGCGGGAGGGCCGGGAGATACGCAGTATTTT. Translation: CASSLAGGPGDTQYF. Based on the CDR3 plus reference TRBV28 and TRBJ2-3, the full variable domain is DVKVTQSSRYLVKRTGEKVFLECVQDMDHENMFWYRQDPGLGLRLIYFSYDVKMKEKGDIPEGYSVSREKKERFSLILESASTNQTSMYLCASSLAGGPGDTQYFGPGTRLTVL.

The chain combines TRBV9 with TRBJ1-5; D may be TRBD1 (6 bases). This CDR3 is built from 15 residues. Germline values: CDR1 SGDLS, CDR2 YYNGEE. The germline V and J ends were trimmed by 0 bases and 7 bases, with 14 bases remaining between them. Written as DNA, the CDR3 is TGTGCCAGCAGCGTAGGAACAGGGTTGGGGCAGCCCCAGCATTTT. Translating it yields CASSVGTGLGQPQHF.

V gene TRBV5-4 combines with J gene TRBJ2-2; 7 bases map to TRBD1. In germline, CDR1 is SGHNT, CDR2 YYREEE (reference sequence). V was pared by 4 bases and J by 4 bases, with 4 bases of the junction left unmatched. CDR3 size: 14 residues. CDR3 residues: CASSTTGVTGELFF. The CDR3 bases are TGTGCCAGCAGCACCACAGGGGTCACCGGGGAGCTGTTTTTT.

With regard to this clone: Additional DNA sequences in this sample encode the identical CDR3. The CDR3 DNA reads TGTGCCAGCAGTTCCCCGGGGAACGAGCAGTACTTC. Translated: CASSSPGNEQYF. V and J are TRBV6-5 and TRBJ2-7, with D tentatively TRBD2 (5 bases). V lost 4 bases and J 5 bases, leaving 9 bases between the germline ends. Germline CDR1 and CDR2: MNHEY and SVGAGI. CDR3 length: 12 amino acids.

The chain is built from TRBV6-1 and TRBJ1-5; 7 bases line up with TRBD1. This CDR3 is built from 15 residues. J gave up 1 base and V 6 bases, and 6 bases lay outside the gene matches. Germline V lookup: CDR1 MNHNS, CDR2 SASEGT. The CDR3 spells CASSGDRTSNQPQHF. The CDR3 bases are TGTGCCAGCAGCGGGGACAGAACCAGCAATCAGCCCCAGCATTTT.

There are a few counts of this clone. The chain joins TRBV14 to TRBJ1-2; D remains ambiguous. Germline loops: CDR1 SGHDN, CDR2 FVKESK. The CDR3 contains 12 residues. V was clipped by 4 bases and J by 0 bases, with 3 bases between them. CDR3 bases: TGTGCCAGCAGCCCCTCTAACTATGGCTACACCTTC. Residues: CASSPSNYGYTF.

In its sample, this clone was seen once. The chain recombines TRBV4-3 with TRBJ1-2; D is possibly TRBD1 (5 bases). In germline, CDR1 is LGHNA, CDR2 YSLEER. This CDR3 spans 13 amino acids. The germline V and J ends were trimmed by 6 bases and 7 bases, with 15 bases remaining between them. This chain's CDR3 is CASSQRQLFGYTF. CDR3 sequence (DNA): TGCGCCAGCAGTCAAAGACAGTTATTTGGCTACACCTTC.

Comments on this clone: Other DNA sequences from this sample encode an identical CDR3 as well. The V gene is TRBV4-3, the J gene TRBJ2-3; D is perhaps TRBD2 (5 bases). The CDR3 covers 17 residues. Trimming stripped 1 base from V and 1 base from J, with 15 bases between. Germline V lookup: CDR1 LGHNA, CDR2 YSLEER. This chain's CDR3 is CASSQGGSEVGTDTQYF. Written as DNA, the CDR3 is TGCGCCAGCAGCCAAGGAGGGTCGGAGGTGGGCACAGATACGCAGTATTTT.

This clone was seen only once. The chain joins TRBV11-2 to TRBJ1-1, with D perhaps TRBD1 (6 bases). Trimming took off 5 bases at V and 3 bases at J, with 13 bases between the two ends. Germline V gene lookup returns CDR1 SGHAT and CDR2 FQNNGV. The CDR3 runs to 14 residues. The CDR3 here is CASSLHRADTEAFF. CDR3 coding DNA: TGTGCCAGCAGCCTACACAGGGCCGACACTGAAGCTTTCTTT.

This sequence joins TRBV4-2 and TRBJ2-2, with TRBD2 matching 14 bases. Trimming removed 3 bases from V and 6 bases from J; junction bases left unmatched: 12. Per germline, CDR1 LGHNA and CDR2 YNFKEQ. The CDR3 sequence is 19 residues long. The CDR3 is CASSQSLPLGLAGAGELFF. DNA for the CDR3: TGTGCCAGCAGCCAGTCGCTGCCTCTGGGACTAGCGGGGGCCGGGGAGCTGTTTTTT.

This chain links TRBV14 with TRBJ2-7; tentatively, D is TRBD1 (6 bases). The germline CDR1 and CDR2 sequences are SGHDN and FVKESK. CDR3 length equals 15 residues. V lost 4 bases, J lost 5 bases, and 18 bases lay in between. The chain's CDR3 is CASSRDRLRRNEQYF. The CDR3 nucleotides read TGTGCCAGCAGCCGAGACAGGCTCCGACGGAACGAGCAGTACTTC. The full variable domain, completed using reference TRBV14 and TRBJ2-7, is EAGVTQFPSHSVIEKGQTVTLRCDPISGHDNLYWYRRVMGKEIKFLLHFVKESKQDESGMPNNRFLAERTGGTYSTLKVQPAELEDSGVYFCASSRDRLRRNEQYFGPGTRLTVT.

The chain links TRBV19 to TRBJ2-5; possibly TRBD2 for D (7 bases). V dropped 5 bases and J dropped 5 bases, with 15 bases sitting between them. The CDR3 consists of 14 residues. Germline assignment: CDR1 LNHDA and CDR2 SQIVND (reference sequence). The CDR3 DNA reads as TGTGCCAGTAGTCTATCCAAGGGGGGGGAGACCCAGTACTTC. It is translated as CASSLSKGGETQYF.